These 25 T cell receptor beta chains originate from one sample sequenced in a study of shared clonotypes between healthy human individuals. TCRdb's table, derived via immunoSEQ multiplex PCR, lists solely in-frame clones and lacks some. The sample yields around 2.1 million clones, about 93% seen once. The naive CD8 fraction comprised CD45RO-negative cells positively selected for CCR7 and excluded terminally differentiated effector memory CD45RA+ cells. The sample was naive CD8+ T cells from PBMCs. These receptors originate from a man aged 18 to 30 in good health. Some clones in this sample may be carry-over from other donors' samples.

CDR3 DNA sequence: TGTGCCAGCAGCGCAAGACTAGCGGGAGACCACGAGCAGTACTTC. Amino acid sequence: CASSARLAGDHEQYF. The rearrangement joins TRBV7-3 to TRBJ2-7; TRBD2 matches at 12 bases. The CDR3 runs 15 residues. Germline V CDR1 and CDR2: SGHTA, FQGTGA. Trimming removed 5 bases from V and 5 bases from J; junction bases left unmatched: 7.

This chain links TRBV9 with TRBJ2-3; 7 positions match TRBD1. The CDR3 sequence is 16 residues long. The germline CDR1 and CDR2 sequences are SGDLS and YYNGEE. Losses at the gene ends were 0 bases for V and 2 bases for J; bases not matched to a gene: 6. The CDR3 protein is CASSVVGQAITDTQYF. In DNA form, the CDR3 reads TGTGCCAGCAGCGTAGTAGGACAGGCGATCACAGATACGCAGTATTTT.

This clone was detected once. The chain links TRBV10-3 to TRBJ2-7; 10 bases agree with TRBD1. The trim removed 4 bases at V and 6 bases at J, leaving 12 bases unmatched. Germline values: CDR1 ENHRY, CDR2 SYGVKD. The CDR3 sequence is 16 residues long. CDR3 amino acids: CAISVRGTGEIGEQYF. The CDR3 DNA reads TGTGCCATCAGTGTCCGCGGGACAGGGGAAATTGGCGAGCAGTACTTC.

The J gene is TRBJ2-7, the V gene TRBV7-6, with a possible D match to TRBD2 (5 bases). This CDR3 spans 13 amino acids. Trimming cost V 5 bases and J 3 bases, with 11 bases left between them. CDR1 SGHVS and CDR2 FNYEAQ come from the germline V gene. The CDR3 region has the DNA TGTGCCAGCAGCCGGACTGGGCACTACGAGCAGTACTTC. Amino acids: CASSRTGHYEQYF.

J is TRBJ2-2 and V is TRBV5-6; D gene uncertain. The CDR3 spans 16 residues. CDR1 is SGHDT and CDR2 is YYEEEE in the germline V gene. Trimming cost V 2 bases and J 1 base, with 12 bases left between them. The CDR3 region has the DNA TGTGCCAGCAGCTTTAGGTTTCACCTGAACACCGGGGAGCTGTTTTTT. Protein product: CASSFRFHLNTGELFF.

The chain employs TRBV6-6 and TRBJ2-5; 7 bases align to TRBD1. CDR1 MNHNY and CDR2 SVGAGI come from the germline V gene (reference sequence). The junction had 1 base not matched to a gene; V was cut back by 1 base and J by 5 bases. The CDR3 extends over 13 amino acids. CDR3 coding DNA: TGTGCCAGCAGTTACTACAGGGGTGAGACCCAGTACTTC. Its translation: CASSYYRGETQYF.

The chain carries TRBV7-9 and TRBJ1-5; D is unresolved. V was cut by 1 base and J by 7 bases, with 11 bases left in between. Germline CDR1 and CDR2: SEHNR and FQNEAQ (reference sequence). The CDR3 is 14 amino acids. In nucleotides, the CDR3 is TGTGCCAGCAGCTTAGACGGGTTGAGGCAGCCCCAGCATTTT. Protein: CASSLDGLRQPQHF.

The sample holds one count of this clone. The V call is TRBV4-3, the J call TRBJ2-2; 8 nucleotides match TRBD2. Germline lookup yields CDR1 LGHNA and CDR2 YSLEER. The trim removed 2 bases at V and 6 bases at J, leaving 14 bases unmatched. The CDR3 sequence is 18 residues long. In DNA, the CDR3 is TGCGCCAGCAGCCAATCGGGACTAGTGCATCTAGCGGCCGGGGAGCTGTTTTTT. Translated: CASSQSGLVHLAAGELFF.

This clone was seen a single time. Different DNA sequences within this sample yield the same CDR3. The chain recombines TRBV27 with TRBJ2-7, with D perhaps given as TRBD1 or TRBD2 (6 bases each). The CDR3 spans 13 residues. CDR1 MNHEY and CDR2 SMNVEV come from the germline V gene (reference sequence). V lost 4 bases to trimming and J lost 3 bases, with 10 bases between them. The CDR3 DNA reads as TGTGCCAGCAGTTGGGGGCGGGACTACGAGCAGTACTTC. It translates to CASSWGRDYEQYF.

The chain has TRBV4-2 and TRBJ2-7; TRBD1 matches 11 bases. The ends lost 4 bases at V and 6 bases at J; junction bases unmatched: 8. CDR3 length equals 15 residues. Germline V gene lookup returns CDR1 LGHNA and CDR2 YNFKEQ. In DNA form, the CDR3 reads TGTGCCAGCAGCCCCCCGATTGGACAGGGGGCCGAGCAGTACTTC. Protein product: CASSPPIGQGAEQYF.

J is TRBJ2-3 and V is TRBV9; either TRBD1 or TRBD2 may fit D (5 bases each). This CDR3 is built from 15 residues. The germline CDR1 and CDR2 sequences are SGDLS and YYNGEE. Trimming removed 3 bases at V and 6 bases at J, with 17 bases between. The DNA for the CDR3 is TGTGCCAGCAGCGCGGACTGGGGGAAGGTGGATACGCAGTATTTT. It codes for CASSADWGKVDTQYF. The entire variable domain, with the rest obtained from reference TRBV9 and TRBJ2-3, is as follows: DSGVTQTPKHLITATGQRVTLRCSPRSGDLSVYWYQQSLDQGLQFLIQYYNGEERAKGNILERFSAQQFPDLHSELNLSSLELGDSALYFCASSADWGKVDTQYFGPGTRLTVL.

Points on this clone: Different DNA sequences within this sample yield the same CDR3. This chain connects TRBV9 to TRBJ1-3; D remains ambiguous. Per the germline V gene, CDR1 is SGDLS and CDR2 is YYNGEE. Between the trimmed V and J ends, which lost 7 bases and 3 bases, there was a span of 2 bases. This CDR3 has 10 residues. The CDR3 here is CASGGNTIYF. In nucleotides, the CDR3 is TGTGCCAGCGGTGGAAACACCATATATTTT.

The CDR3 protein is CASSSPLGLAGVPAGELFF. In DNA form, the CDR3 reads TGTGCCAGCAGCTCCCCCCTGGGGCTAGCGGGAGTTCCGGCCGGGGAGCTGTTTTTT. This chain connects TRBV7-9 to TRBJ2-2; 10 nucleotides align to TRBD2. The CDR3 length is 19 residues. V was pared by 4 bases and J by 6 bases, with 17 bases of the junction left unmatched. Germline-derived CDR1 and CDR2 are SEHNR and FQNEAQ (reference sequence).

V gene TRBV27 combines with J gene TRBJ2-1; TRBD1 agrees at 8 bases. V lost 5 bases to trimming and J lost 9 bases; unmatched junction nucleotides: 6. This CDR3 contains 13 residues. CDR1 MNHEY and CDR2 SMNVEV come from the germline V gene (reference sequence). The CDR3 nucleotides read TGTGCCAGCAGTCTACTCCAGGGGGCTGAGCAGTTCTTC. Protein sequence: CASSLLQGAEQFF.

The V gene is TRBV11-1, the J gene TRBJ2-5, with 11 positions matching TRBD2. Germline CDR1 is SGHAT and CDR2 is FQDESV (reference sequence). The CDR3 is 16 residues long. V lost 4 bases and J lost 5; bases outside the gene matches: 9. CDR3 sequence (DNA): TGTGCCAGCAGCTCGACTAGCGGGGTACCCCAGGAGACCCAGTACTTC. As protein: CASSSTSGVPQETQYF.

This chain joins TRBV9 and TRBJ2-1, with D tentatively TRBD2 (5 bases). Germline values: CDR1 SGDLS, CDR2 YYNGEE. V dropped 0 bases and J dropped 4 bases, with 11 bases sitting between them. The CDR3 contains 15 residues. The CDR3 bases are TGTGCCAGCAGCGTAGAGGTAGCGAATTACAATGAGCAGTTCTTC. Translated: CASSVEVANYNEQFF.

The chain is built from TRBV11-3 and TRBJ2-2; no firm D call. Germline CDR1 SGHNT, CDR2 YENEEA. The CDR3 sequence is 12 residues long. The V end was cut by 6 bases, the J end by 0 bases, with 2 bases between. The CDR3 sequence is CASRSNTGELFF. The CDR3 bases are TGTGCCAGCAGATCGAACACCGGGGAGCTGTTTTTT. The variable domain in full, with the rest retrieved from reference TRBV11-3 and TRBJ2-2, is EAGVVQSPRYKIIEKKQPVAFWCNPISGHNTLYWYLQNLGQGPELLIRYENEEAVDDSQLPKDRFSAERLKGVDSTLKIQPAELGDSAVYLCASRSNTGELFFGEGSRLTVL.

This clone showed up just once. The chain is built from TRBV28 and TRBJ2-3; 7 positions agree with TRBD2. V lost 4 bases to trimming and J lost 5 bases; unmatched junction nucleotides: 6. The V gene's germline CDR1 is MDHEN and CDR2 SYDVKM. The CDR3 length is 14 residues. DNA for the CDR3: TGTGCCAGCAGTTCAGGGAGGGCCCAAGATACGCAGTATTTT. Its protein product is CASSSGRAQDTQYF.

In its sample, this clone was seen once. V gene TRBV7-6 combines with J gene TRBJ2-7; a weak D match, TRBD1 (5 bases). V was shortened by 1 base and J by 2 bases, with 12 bases between the two germline ends. In germline, CDR1 is SGHVS, CDR2 FNYEAQ. This CDR3 spans 15 amino acids. The CDR3 spells CASSLGGFDTYEQYF. CDR3 DNA: TGTGCCAGCAGCTTAGGGGGCTTCGACACCTACGAGCAGTACTTC.

This chain links TRBV10-2 with TRBJ2-5, with D maybe TRBD1 (6 bases). There are 13 residues in the CDR3. Trimming stripped 4 bases from V and 11 bases from J, with 17 bases between. Germline V gene lookup returns CDR1 WSHSY and CDR2 SAAADI. CDR3: CASSGGGKGEQYF. As DNA, the CDR3 is TGCGCCAGCAGTGGTGGGGGCAAGGGGGAGCAGTACTTC.

This clone was counted once. The rearrangement joins TRBV6-1 to TRBJ2-7; 11 bases match TRBD1. This CDR3 is built from 14 residues. The germline V gene has CDR1 MNHNS and CDR2 SASEGT. The J segment lost 2 bases and the V segment lost 10 bases, leaving 7 bases of the junction unmatched. The CDR3 nucleotides are TGTGCCACCAGAGGACAGGGGGCGACCTACGAGCAGTACTTC. It yields the protein CATRGQGATYEQYF.

The rearrangement joins TRBV27 to TRBJ2-5, with D possibly being TRBD1 (6 bases). The CDR3 is 16 residues long. Germline lookup yields CDR1 MNHEY and CDR2 SMNVEV (reference sequence). Trimming took 8 bases from V and 2 from J, leaving 21 bases between them. CDR3 sequence: CASGRTATYEQETQYF. For the CDR3, the DNA is TGTGCCAGCGGAAGGACAGCCACCTACGAACAAGAGACCCAGTACTTC.

The rearrangement links TRBV2 to TRBJ2-1, with TRBD2 matching over 12 bases. Germline values: CDR1 SNHLY, CDR2 FYNNEI. J gave up 7 bases and V 6 bases, and 4 bases lay outside the gene matches. This CDR3 is built from 14 residues. CDR3 DNA: TGTGCCAGCAGCGGCGGACTAGCGGGAAATGAGCAGTTCTTC. It specifies CASSGGLAGNEQFF.

V is TRBV29-1 and J is TRBJ1-2; 10 nucleotides match TRBD1. Germline V CDR1 and CDR2: SQVTM, ANQGSEA. The ends lost 5 bases at V and 0 bases at J; junction bases unmatched: 3. The CDR3 consists of 14 residues. This chain's CDR3 is CSVPGTGANYGYTF. As DNA, the CDR3 is TGCAGCGTTCCCGGGACAGGGGCTAACTATGGCTACACCTTC. The entire variable domain, with the rest obtained from reference TRBV29-1 and TRBJ1-2, is as follows: SAVISQKPSRDICQRGTSLTIQCQVDSQVTMMFWYRQQPGQSLTLIATANQGSEATYESGFVIDKFPISRPNLTFSTLTVSNMSPEDSSIYLCSVPGTGANYGYTFGSGTRLTVV.

V is TRBV7-6 and J is TRBJ1-1, with D unresolved. Trimming took 1 base from V and 0 from J, leaving 9 bases between them. The CDR3 loop spans 15 amino acids. CDR1 is SGHVS, CDR2 FNYEAQ, per germline. CDR3 nucleotides: TGTGCCAGCAGCTTAGAGCAGGCCATGAACACTGAAGCTTTCTTT. Its protein is CASSLEQAMNTEAFF. Full variable domain (missing parts from reference TRBV7-6 and TRBJ1-1): GAGVSQSPRYKVTKRGQDVALRCDPISGHVSLYWYRQALGQGPEFLTYFNYEAQQDKSGLPNDRFSAERPEGSISTLTIQRTEQRDSAMYRCASSLEQAMNTEAFFGQGTRLTVV.